This T cell receptor (beta chain) was identified during a study of T cell responses to AZD1222 COVID-19 vaccine. As to this clone: The antigen is unknown.

Study-wide results and caveats: Baseline antibody screening turned up just a handful of seropositive AZD1222 recipients.

This CDR3 is 14 amino acids long. Germline CDR1 is MNHEY and CDR2 is SVGAGI. Trimming removed 2 bases at V and 1 base at J, with 8 bases between. Repertoires were generated with immunoSEQ multiplex PCR, while TCRdb's copy carries only in-frame clones and drops some. Among around 99,000 clones listed, roughly 90% were seen once. The TCR originated in an adult in good health. The chain uses TRBV6-5 and TRBJ1-1, with D unresolved. Sequenced material: peripheral blood, taken on day 0 of AZD1222 vaccination. CDR3 region: CASSYRRQNTEAFF. CDR3 in DNA: TGTGCCAGCAGTTACCGTCGGCAGAACACTGAAGCTTTCTTT.